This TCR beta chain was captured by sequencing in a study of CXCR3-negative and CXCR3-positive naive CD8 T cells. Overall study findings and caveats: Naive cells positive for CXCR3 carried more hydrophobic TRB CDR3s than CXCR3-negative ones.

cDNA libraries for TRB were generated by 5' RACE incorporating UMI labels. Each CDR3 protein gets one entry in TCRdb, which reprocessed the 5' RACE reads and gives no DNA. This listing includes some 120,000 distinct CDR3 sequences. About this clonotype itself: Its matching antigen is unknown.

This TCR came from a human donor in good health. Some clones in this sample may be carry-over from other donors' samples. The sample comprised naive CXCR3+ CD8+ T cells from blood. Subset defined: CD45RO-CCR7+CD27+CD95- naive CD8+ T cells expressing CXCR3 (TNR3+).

Here the CDR3 reads CASSSPTGVEDEQFF. V is TRBV7-9 and J is TRBJ2-1; TCRdb's D call, TRBD1, is unchecked because there is no DNA. Germline loops: CDR1 SEHNR, CDR2 FQNEAQ (reference sequence). This CDR3 has 15 residues.